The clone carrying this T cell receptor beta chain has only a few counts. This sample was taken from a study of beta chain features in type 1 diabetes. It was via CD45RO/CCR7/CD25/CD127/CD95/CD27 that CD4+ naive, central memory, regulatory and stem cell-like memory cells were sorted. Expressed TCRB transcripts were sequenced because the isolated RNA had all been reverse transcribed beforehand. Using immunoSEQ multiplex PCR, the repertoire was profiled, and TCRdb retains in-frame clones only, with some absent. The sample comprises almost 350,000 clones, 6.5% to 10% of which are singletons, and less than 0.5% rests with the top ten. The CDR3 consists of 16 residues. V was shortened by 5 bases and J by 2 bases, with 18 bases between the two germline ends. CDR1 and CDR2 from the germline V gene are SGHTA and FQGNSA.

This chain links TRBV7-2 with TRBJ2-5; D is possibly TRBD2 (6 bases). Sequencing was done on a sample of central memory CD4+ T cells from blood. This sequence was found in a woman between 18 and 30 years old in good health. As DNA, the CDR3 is TGTGCCAGCAGCCCCGTCAGGAGGGTACAACAAGAGACCCAGTACTTC. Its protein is CASSPVRRVQQETQYF.